What follows are 27 T cell receptor beta chains derived from one specimen sequenced in a study of shared clonotypes between healthy human individuals. Assay: immunoSEQ multiplex PCR; the TCRdb copy retains only in-frame clones and omits some. The data show about 680,000 clones, with just over 90% seen just once and approximately 22% held by the top ten. The naive CD8 subset, CD45RO-negative cells positively selected for CCR7, excluded terminally differentiated effector memory CD45RA+ cells. What was sequenced was naive CD8+ T cells sorted from blood. These receptors originate from a young man in good health.

The CDR3 loop reads CSFIGGLYQETQYF. In DNA form, the CDR3 reads TGCAGCTTCATTGGAGGGTTGTACCAAGAGACCCAGTACTTC. The chain carries TRBV29-1 and TRBJ2-5, with D perhaps TRBD2 (6 bases). There are 14 residues in the CDR3. The V gene lost 8 bases and the J gene lost 0 bases, with 16 bases spanning the gap. Germline V CDR1 and CDR2: SQVTM, ANQGSEA.

This chain uses TRBV5-1 with TRBJ2-7; D unclear. The germline CDR1 and CDR2 sequences are SGHRS and YFSETQ. This CDR3 contains 14 residues. Trimming took 0 bases from V and 2 from J, leaving 9 bases between them. The CDR3 here is CASSLATEAYEQYF. In nucleotides, the CDR3 is TGCGCCAGCAGCTTGGCGACGGAAGCCTACGAGCAGTACTTC.

In the case of this clone: A much larger clone differs by one base, so this may be a read error. This specimen includes other DNA sequences encoding the same CDR3. The V and J genes are TRBV7-9 and TRBJ2-3; D gene uncertain. CDR3 length: 12 amino acids. The germline gives CDR1 SEHNR, CDR2 FQNEAQ (reference sequence). V shed 2 bases and J shed 0 bases, with 0 bases lying between them. CDR3: CASSLSTDTQYF. The CDR3 coding sequence is TGTGCCAGCAGCTTAAGCACAGATACGCAGTATTTT.

The V and J genes are TRBV10-1 and TRBJ2-7; 7 bases fit TRBD2. J lost 3 bases, V lost 0 bases, and 8 bases had no gene match. The CDR3 is made up of 16 amino acids. From germline, CDR1 is WNHNN and CDR2 SYGVQD (reference sequence). CDR3 region: CASSESGTAGVYEQYF. The CDR3, as DNA: TGCGCCAGCAGTGAGTCCGGCACCGCGGGGGTCTACGAGCAGTACTTC.

This clone has only a few counts. This chain connects TRBV6-5 to TRBJ1-5; D gene uncertain. Trimming took off 5 bases at V and 0 bases at J, with 8 bases between the two ends. This CDR3 is 14 amino acids long. The germline V gene has CDR1 MNHEY and CDR2 SVGAGI. The CDR3 loop is CASSNPGSNQPQHF. Written as DNA, the CDR3 is TGTGCCAGCAGTAACCCAGGTAGCAATCAGCCCCAGCATTTT.

Concerning this clone itself: Other DNA sequences from this sample encode an identical CDR3 as well. The J gene is TRBJ2-7, the V gene TRBV27; D is perhaps TRBD2 (6 bases). Germline values: CDR1 MNHEY, CDR2 SMNVEV (reference sequence). V lost 5 bases and J lost 3, with 11 bases in between. CDR3 length: 13 residues. CDR3 coding DNA: TGTGCCAGCAGTGCCGGGACTGGCTACGAGCAGTACTTC. Protein sequence: CASSAGTGYEQYF.

The V gene is TRBV7-8, the J gene TRBJ2-2; D not certain. Germline V CDR1 and CDR2: SGHVS, FQNEAQ. Trimming stripped 11 bases from V and 4 bases from J, with 11 bases between. The CDR3 covers 12 residues. The CDR3 here is CALFRPTGELFF. The CDR3 nucleotides read TGTGCCCTTTTCAGACCCACCGGGGAGCTGTTTTTT. Complete variable domain (other parts from reference TRBV7-8 and TRBJ2-2): GAGVSQSPRYKVAKRGQDVALRCDPISGHVSLFWYQQALGQGPEFLTYFQNEAQLDKSGLPSDRFFAERPEGSVSTLKIQRTQQEDSAVYLCALFRPTGELFFGEGSRLTVL.

The J gene is TRBJ1-4, the V gene TRBV6-5; 8 bases agree with TRBD1. This CDR3 comprises 16 residues. In germline, CDR1 is MNHEY, CDR2 SVGAGI. Losses at the gene ends were 4 bases for V and 2 bases for J; bases not matched to a gene: 6. The CDR3 is CASSSTGEGTNEKLFF. CDR3 bases: TGTGCCAGCAGTTCGACAGGGGAGGGGACTAATGAAAAACTGTTTTTT.

This clone was recorded only once. J is TRBJ2-7 and V is TRBV7-8; a weak D match, TRBD1 (6 bases). Germline V gene lookup returns CDR1 SGHVS and CDR2 FQNEAQ. The CDR3 runs 16 residues. The V gene lost 7 bases and the J gene lost 6 bases, with 25 bases spanning the gap. This CDR3 reads CASTPYPGQGSGEQYF. Here the CDR3 DNA reads TGTGCCAGCACCCCGTACCCGGGGCAGGGGTCGGGCGAGCAGTACTTC. The whole variable domain, remainder taken from reference TRBV7-8 and TRBJ2-7, is GAGVSQSPRYKVAKRGQDVALRCDPISGHVSLFWYQQALGQGPEFLTYFQNEAQLDKSGLPSDRFFAERPEGSVSTLKIQRTQQEDSAVYLCASTPYPGQGSGEQYFGPGTRLTVT.

This clone appeared a single time. This specimen includes other DNA sequences encoding the same CDR3. The chain carries TRBV11-3 and TRBJ2-2, with D uncertain. Germline CDR1 reads SGHNT; CDR2 reads YENEEA. Trimming removed 3 bases from V and 5 bases from J, with 4 bases in between. This CDR3 spans 12 amino acids. The CDR3 loop reads CASSFGTGELFF. CDR3 bases: TGTGCCAGCAGCTTCGGGACCGGGGAGCTGTTTTTT.

The gene calls are TRBV10-1 and TRBJ2-3; 11 nucleotides line up with TRBD2. The J segment lost 4 bases and the V segment lost 2 bases, leaving 17 bases of the junction unmatched. The CDR3 sequence is 20 residues long. Germline V gene lookup returns CDR1 WNHNN and CDR2 SYGVQD (reference sequence). The CDR3 reads CASSETTLKYSGRAADTQYF. The CDR3 DNA reads TGCGCCAGCAGTGAGACGACTCTAAAGTATAGCGGGAGGGCCGCAGATACGCAGTATTTT.

This chain links TRBV6-6 with TRBJ1-1; D uncertain. Per germline, CDR1 MNHNY and CDR2 SVGAGI (reference sequence). CDR3 size: 15 residues. Trimming removed 0 bases at V and 0 bases at J, with 8 bases between. CDR3 loop: CASSYSGGLNTEAFF. CDR3 nucleotide sequence: TGTGCCAGCAGTTACTCGGGCGGATTGAACACTGAAGCTTTCTTT.

The chain carries TRBV18 and TRBJ2-7, with 10 bases that match TRBD1. CDR3 length: 17 residues. Germline-derived CDR1 and CDR2 are KGHSH and LQKENI. The V gene end was trimmed by 6 bases and the J gene end by 3 bases; junction bases not matched to a gene: 14. The CDR3 DNA reads TGTGCCAGCTCGGCCGGGACAGGGGTCCGATTTTACTACGAGCAGTACTTC. Its protein product is CASSAGTGVRFYYEQYF.

The chain recombines TRBV11-2 with TRBJ2-4; D is unclear. Germline CDR1 and CDR2: SGHAT and FQNNGV. The CDR3 is made up of 15 amino acids. Trimming left V 3 bases short and J 0 bases short, with 9 bases between. The CDR3 nucleotides read TGTGCCAGCAGCTTGCAGAGTTTAGCCAAAAACATTCAGTACTTC. It translates to CASSLQSLAKNIQYF.

V usage is TRBV7-9 and J usage is TRBJ2-3; 14 bases are a match to TRBD2. Germline lookup yields CDR1 SEHNR and CDR2 FQNEAQ (reference sequence). This CDR3 region has 19 residues. The J segment lost 4 bases and the V segment lost 3 bases, leaving 12 bases of the junction unmatched. The CDR3 loop reads CASSFSDWTSGGKADTQYF. CDR3 nucleotides: TGTGCCAGCAGCTTTTCCGACTGGACTAGCGGGGGGAAGGCAGATACGCAGTATTTT.

The J gene is TRBJ2-7, the V gene TRBV27; 7 nucleotides line up with TRBD1. Trimming took 5 bases from V and 4 from J; bases not matched to a gene: 5. The CDR3 is 13 residues long. Germline V gives CDR1 MNHEY, CDR2 SMNVEV (reference sequence). The CDR3 DNA reads as TGTGCCAGCAGTCTCGGGACAGTTTACGAGCAGTACTTC. Amino acid sequence: CASSLGTVYEQYF.

The chain combines TRBV28 with TRBJ2-5; the match to TRBD2 covers 12 bases. This CDR3 spans 15 amino acids. With V trimmed by 3 bases and J by 5 bases, 4 bases remained unmatched. Germline V gene lookup returns CDR1 MDHEN and CDR2 SYDVKM. The CDR3, as DNA: TGTGCCAGCAGTTTGACTAGCGGGGGACAGGAGACCCAGTACTTC. Protein: CASSLTSGGQETQYF. Drawing the rest from reference TRBV28 and TRBJ2-5, the complete variable domain is DVKVTQSSRYLVKRTGEKVFLECVQDMDHENMFWYRQDPGLGLRLIYFSYDVKMKEKGDIPEGYSVSREKKERFSLILESASTNQTSMYLCASSLTSGGQETQYFGPGTRLLVL.

The rearrangement joins TRBV10-1 to TRBJ2-1; TRBD2 agrees at 14 bases. This CDR3 is built from 18 residues. In germline, CDR1 is WNHNN, CDR2 SYGVQD (reference sequence). V trimming: 5 bases; J trimming: 0 bases; junction bases outside the gene matches: 6. The CDR3 sequence is CASSPGTSGRSSYNEQFF. In DNA form, the CDR3 reads TGCGCCAGCAGTCCCGGGACTAGCGGGAGAAGCTCCTACAATGAGCAGTTCTTC.

The rearrangement uses TRBV7-9 and TRBJ2-2, with 8 bases aligning to TRBD2. Germline trimming cut 2 bases from V and 7 bases from J; bases unmatched to any gene: 6. Germline V lookup: CDR1 SEHNR, CDR2 FQNEAQ (reference sequence). The CDR3 covers 15 residues. This chain's CDR3 is CASSLSGSVVGELFF. The CDR3 bases are TGTGCCAGCAGCTTAAGCGGGAGTGTGGTCGGGGAGCTGTTTTTT.

The chain carries TRBV2 and TRBJ1-2; D is perhaps TRBD1 (6 bases). The V gene's germline CDR1 is SNHLY and CDR2 FYNNEI. The CDR3 is 11 amino acids. The V end was cut by 8 bases, the J end by 8 bases, with 12 bases between. The CDR3 DNA follows: TGTGCCAGCCCCGGGGGGGCCGGCTACACCTTC. It codes for CASPGGAGYTF.

The V call is TRBV6-5, the J call TRBJ2-5; D is perhaps TRBD2 (6 bases). This CDR3 has 14 amino acids. Trimming stripped 3 bases from V and 5 bases from J, with 13 bases between. Germline CDR1 reads MNHEY; CDR2 reads SVGAGI. CDR3 region: CASSYAGTVETQYF. CDR3 coding DNA: TGTGCCAGCAGTTATGCGGGGACGGTGGAGACCCAGTACTTC.

The V and J genes are TRBV5-4 and TRBJ2-3; 7 positions agree with TRBD1. V dropped 4 bases and J dropped 3; count of bases not matched to a gene: 11. CDR3 size: 16 residues. Germline loops: CDR1 SGHNT, CDR2 YYREEE (reference sequence). CDR3 in DNA: TGTGCCAGCAGCACCCTAACAGGGGCTACTACAGATACGCAGTATTTT. Amino acid sequence: CASSTLTGATTDTQYF.

This clone has only one observation. The chain uses TRBV5-1 and TRBJ1-1; D gene unclear. The CDR3 covers 15 residues. Germline V gene sequence: CDR1 SGHRS, CDR2 YFSETQ. Trimming shortened V by 0 bases and J by 6 bases, and 15 bases separated the two germline ends. The CDR3 DNA sequence: TGCGCCAGCAGCTTGGACATAGGAAGAACCCCTGAAGCTTTCTTT. Amino acids: CASSLDIGRTPEAFF.

Concerning this clone: This sample includes further DNA sequences coding for the same CDR3. The chain employs TRBV6-5 and TRBJ1-1; D gene unclear. The CDR3 consists of 14 residues. The V end was cut by 2 bases, the J end by 0 bases, with 7 bases between. In germline, CDR1 is MNHEY, CDR2 SVGAGI. The CDR3 protein is CASSYNSLNTEAFF. In DNA form, the CDR3 reads TGTGCCAGCAGTTACAACAGTTTGAACACTGAAGCTTTCTTT.

This clone was counted a single time. V usage is TRBV4-1 and J usage is TRBJ2-7, with 7 bases lining up with TRBD1. Trimming cost V 3 bases and J 2 bases; bases outside gene matches: 7. The germline CDR1 and CDR2 sequences are MGHRA and YSYEKL. The CDR3 is 15 residues long. The CDR3 region is CASSHLPGQPYEQYF. The CDR3 DNA reads TGCGCCAGCAGCCACCTACCGGGACAGCCCTACGAGCAGTACTTC.

V usage is TRBV27 and J usage is TRBJ2-7; perhaps TRBD1 as D (6 bases). The germline gives CDR1 MNHEY, CDR2 SMNVEV (reference sequence). This CDR3 is 15 amino acids long. Trimming left V 2 bases short and J 2 bases short, with 13 bases between. The CDR3 DNA reads TGTGCCAGCAGTTTACTGGCAGGGGTCGCCTACGAGCAGTACTTC. Translated, it gives CASSLLAGVAYEQYF.

V and J are TRBV27 and TRBJ1-1; D is undetermined. CDR1 is MNHEY, CDR2 SMNVEV, per germline (reference sequence). V lost 1 base and J lost 5, with 8 bases in between. The CDR3 covers 13 residues. The CDR3 loop is CASSLYSGTEAFF. The CDR3 coding sequence is TGTGCCAGCAGTTTATATTCGGGGACTGAAGCTTTCTTT.